The 29 T cell receptor beta chains in this list originate from one sample, sequenced in a study of regulatory T cells in long-lasting Graves disease. The TCR beta library used iRepertoire HTBI primers with Arm-PCR amplification of CDR3. TCRdb reprocessed the multiplex PCR reads via MiXCR and lists one record per CDR3 protein. Of 420,000 or so distinct CDR3 sequences listed, about a quarter are singletons. The sample's time point: persistent/refractory GD, antithyroid drugs over 5 years with positive TRAb. The authors made the TCR library using RNA they extracted from PBMCs. Specimen: peripheral blood mononuclear cells (PBMCs), collected when the disease was refractory, from a patient treated with antithyroid drugs. These receptors originate from a female donor with Graves disease.

V usage is TRBV18 and J usage is TRBJ1-2, with a possible D match to TRBD1 (6 bases). CDR3 length equals 14 residues. V shed 8 bases and J shed 2 bases, with 15 bases lying between them. Germline assignment: CDR1 KGHSH and CDR2 LQKENI. For the CDR3, the DNA is TGTGCCAGCAGCCCCCCGGGACAAAACTATGGCTACACCTTC. It yields the protein CASSPPGQNYGYTF.

The chain combines TRBV4-2 with TRBJ1-1, with 9 bases identical to TRBD1. The length of the CDR3 is 14 residues. Unmatched junction bases numbered 2, after V lost 2 bases and J lost 4 bases. The germline V gene encodes CDR1 LGHNA and CDR2 YNFKEQ. The CDR3 DNA reads TGTGCCAGCAGCCAAAGACAGGGGGGCACTGAAGCTTTCTTT. It translates to CASSQRQGGTEAFF.

At least ten counts were recorded for this clonotype. The V gene is TRBV12-3 or TRBV12-4, the J gene TRBJ1-2; TRBD1 agrees at 8 bases. CDR3 size: 14 residues. Trimming cost V 0 bases and J 6 bases; bases outside gene matches: 3. DNA of the CDR3: TGTGCCAGCAGTTTAGCATGGACAGGGAATGGCTACACCTTC. This encodes CASSLAWTGNGYTF.

This clonotype was detected many times. This chain joins TRBV28 and TRBJ1-1; maybe TRBD1 (5 bases). This CDR3 contains 13 residues. Trimming removed 9 bases at V and 1 base at J, with 12 bases between. CDR1 and CDR2 (germline): MDHEN, SYDVKM. CDR3 amino acids: CASEGQENTEAFF. CDR3 nucleotides: TGTGCCAGTGAGGGGCAGGAGAACACTGAAGCTTTCTTT. The full variable domain, with the rest looked up from reference TRBV28 and TRBJ1-1, is DVKVTQSSRYLVKRTGEKVFLECVQDMDHENMFWYRQDPGLGLRLIYFSYDVKMKEKGDIPEGYSVSREKKERFSLILESASTNQTSMYLCASEGQENTEAFFGQGTRLTVV.

This clonotype was seen many times. J is TRBJ2-5 and V is TRBV28; D tentatively reads TRBD1 or TRBD2 (5 bases each). Germline-derived CDR1 and CDR2 are MDHEN and SYDVKM. V lost 7 bases to trimming and J lost 3 bases, with 15 bases between them. This CDR3 spans 14 amino acids. CDR3 loop: CASKTGTTKETQYF. As DNA, the CDR3 is TGTGCCAGCAAAACCGGGACCACCAAAGAGACCCAGTACTTC.

The chain carries TRBV19 and TRBJ2-7; 8 nucleotides agree with TRBD2. The CDR3 covers 15 residues. Germline trimming cut 2 bases from V and 2 bases from J; bases unmatched to any gene: 5. Germline values: CDR1 LNHDA, CDR2 SQIVND (reference sequence). This chain's CDR3 is CASSISGSFTYEQYF. CDR3 in DNA: TGTGCCAGTAGTATAAGCGGGAGCTTCACCTACGAGCAGTACTTC.

This clonotype was counted a few times. This sequence joins TRBV28 and TRBJ2-6, with D tentatively TRBD1 (8 bases). CDR3 size: 19 residues. V gave up 3 bases and J gave up 3 bases, with 21 bases separating them. Germline-derived CDR1 and CDR2 are MDHEN and SYDVKM. The CDR3: CASSLDPTGGGFGANVLTF. CDR3 bases: TGTGCCAGCAGTTTGGACCCAACAGGGGGGGGTTTTGGGGCCAACGTCCTGACTTTC.

Only a few counts were recorded for this clonotype. The V gene is TRBV10-3, the J gene TRBJ1-1, with a tentative D call TRBD1 (5 bases). The CDR3 is made up of 16 amino acids. Germline V lookup: CDR1 ENHRY, CDR2 SYGVKD. V was pared by 10 bases and J by 0 bases, with 21 bases between. The CDR3: CATGGKSRNMNTEAFF. For the CDR3, the DNA is TGTGCCACCGGGGGGAAGTCCAGAAACATGAACACTGAAGCTTTCTTT.

J is TRBJ2-7 and V is TRBV2; TRBD1 matches 10 bases. The CDR3 runs to 15 residues. After removal of 6 bases from V and 4 bases from J, the junction contained 9 bases not matched to a gene. Germline V gene data show CDR1 as SNHLY and CDR2 as FYNNEI. CDR3 sequence: CASSQGTGAVYEQYF. The CDR3 DNA is TGTGCCAGCAGCCAAGGGACAGGGGCCGTATACGAGCAGTACTTC.

The chain uses TRBV25-1 and TRBJ2-2, with TRBD2 matching over 10 bases. Trimming removed 2 bases from V and 4 bases from J; junction bases left unmatched: 10. CDR3 length: 18 residues. Germline V gene sequence: CDR1 MGHDK, CDR2 SYGVNS. The CDR3 coding sequence is TGTGCCAGCAGTGAAGGGATAGCGGGAGGACCCTCCACCGGGGAGCTGTTTTTT. It is translated as CASSEGIAGGPSTGELFF. The variable domain in full, completed from reference TRBV25-1 and TRBJ2-2, reads EADIYQTPRYLVIGTGKKITLECSQTMGHDKMYWYQQDPGMELHLIHYSYGVNSTEKGDLSSESTVSRIRTEHFPLTLESARPSHTSQYLCASSEGIAGGPSTGELFFGEGSRLTVL.

J is TRBJ1-2 and V is TRBV7-6; TRBD1 matches 9 bases. Germline lookup yields CDR1 SGHVS and CDR2 FNYEAQ. Unmatched junction bases numbered 6, after V lost 4 bases and J lost 6 bases. CDR3 size: 14 residues. The CDR3 region is CASSSWTGDDGYTF. The CDR3 bases are TGTGCCAGCAGCTCCTGGACAGGGGACGATGGCTACACCTTC.

This clonotype was detected a few times. The genes are TRBV19 and TRBJ1-5; TRBD1 is a possible D gene (6 bases). Germline assignment: CDR1 LNHDA and CDR2 SQIVND (reference sequence). V lost 4 bases and J lost 3, with 13 bases in between. The CDR3 is 15 residues long. The CDR3 DNA follows: TGTGCCAGTAGTACATCGACAGGCCCCAATCAGCCCCAGCATTTT. Amino acid sequence: CASSTSTGPNQPQHF.

This chain connects TRBV10-3 to TRBJ2-2; no clear D gene. The CDR3 has 14 residues. Germline V gene lookup returns CDR1 ENHRY and CDR2 SYGVKD. V shed 3 bases and J shed 0 bases, with 5 bases lying between them. The CDR3 DNA is TGTGCCATCAGTGATCGTCCGAACACCGGGGAGCTGTTTTTT. It codes for CAISDRPNTGELFF.

In its sample, this clonotype was seen many times. The genes are TRBV7-3 and TRBJ1-6; no definite D call. This CDR3 contains 13 residues. V shed 5 bases and J shed 7 bases, with 9 bases lying between them. Germline values: CDR1 SGHTA, CDR2 FQGTGA. CDR3 protein: CASSPRKNSPLHF. The CDR3 bases are TGTGCCAGCAGCCCAAGGAAGAATTCACCCCTCCACTTT.

This clonotype appeared many times. V and J are TRBV7-9 and TRBJ2-6; D is uncertain. Per the germline V gene, CDR1 is SEHNR and CDR2 is FQNEAQ (reference sequence). The CDR3 runs 16 residues. V lost 2 bases, J lost 2 bases, and 10 bases lay in between. This CDR3 reads CASSLKVGAGANVLTF. The CDR3 nucleotides read TGTGCCAGCAGCTTAAAGGTGGGCGCTGGGGCCAACGTCCTGACTTTC.

This clonotype has ten or more counts. DNA of the CDR3: TGTGCCAGCAGCTTGTCCGGGACGATGCGTGGCTACACCTTC. It encodes CASSLSGTMRGYTF. V is TRBV7-9 and J is TRBJ1-2; TRBD1 is a possible D gene (5 bases). Germline V gene lookup returns CDR1 SEHNR and CDR2 FQNEAQ (reference sequence). There are 14 residues in the CDR3. V lost 3 bases to trimming and J lost 7 bases, with 15 bases between them.

This clonotype was observed a handful of times. The chain employs TRBV24-1 and TRBJ2-5; 11 bases are a match to TRBD2. Germline V CDR1 and CDR2: KGHDR, SFDVKD. Losses at the gene ends were 9 bases for V and 2 bases for J; bases not matched to a gene: 1. This CDR3 contains 13 residues. The CDR3 DNA sequence: TGTGCCACCGGGACTAGCGGACAAGAGACCCAGTACTTC. Translation: CATGTSGQETQYF.

This clonotype was counted at least ten times. V gene TRBV28 combines with J gene TRBJ1-1; D not resolved. Trimming removed 6 bases from V and 0 bases from J, with 14 bases in between. The CDR3 is 15 amino acids. Germline V gives CDR1 MDHEN, CDR2 SYDVKM. CDR3 protein: CASRSVPGLNTEAFF. The CDR3 nucleotides read TGTGCCAGCAGATCGGTCCCCGGGTTGAACACTGAAGCTTTCTTT.

Ten or more counts support this clonotype. This rearrangement joins TRBV7-2 to TRBJ1-2; TRBD1 is a possible D gene (6 bases). The CDR3 length is 14 residues. V lost 2 bases and J lost 4, with 11 bases in between. From germline, CDR1 is SGHTA and CDR2 FQGNSA. The CDR3 protein is CASSLNRVTYGYTF. The CDR3 DNA sequence: TGTGCCAGCAGCTTAAACAGGGTTACCTATGGCTACACCTTC.

In its sample, this clonotype was seen a few times. The chain recombines TRBV7-2 with TRBJ1-2, with D perhaps TRBD1 (5 bases). V lost 2 bases and J 6 bases, leaving 19 bases between the germline ends. This CDR3 region has 16 residues. Per germline, CDR1 SGHTA and CDR2 FQGNSA. The CDR3 sequence: CASSLRSRQGRDGYTF. The CDR3 coding sequence is TGTGCCAGCAGCTTACGGTCTAGGCAGGGAAGGGATGGCTACACCTTC. Based on the CDR3 plus reference TRBV7-2 and TRBJ1-2, the full variable domain is GAGVSQSPSNKVTEKGKDVELRCDPISGHTALYWYRQSLGQGLEFLIYFQGNSAPDKSGLPSDRFSAERTGGSVSTLTIQRTQQEDSAVYLCASSLRSRQGRDGYTFGSGTRLTVV.

V and J are TRBV7-2 and TRBJ2-1, with 11 positions matching TRBD2. V was clipped by 3 bases and J by 6 bases; unmatched bases: 7. The germline V gene encodes CDR1 SGHTA and CDR2 FQGNSA. This CDR3 contains 16 residues. The CDR3 nucleotides read TGTGCCAGCAGCTTCACGGGACTAGCGGACCTCAATGAGCAGTTCTTC. It is translated as CASSFTGLADLNEQFF. Using reference TRBV7-2 and TRBJ2-1 for the parts outside the CDR3, the full variable domain is GAGVSQSPSNKVTEKGKDVELRCDPISGHTALYWYRQSLGQGLEFLIYFQGNSAPDKSGLPSDRFSAERTGGSVSTLTIQRTQQEDSAVYLCASSFTGLADLNEQFFGPGTRLTVL.

This clonotype was counted a few times. The chain carries TRBV2 and TRBJ2-2; tentative D call: TRBD2 (7 bases). V dropped 4 bases and J dropped 3 bases, with 12 bases sitting between them. From germline, CDR1 is SNHLY and CDR2 FYNNEI. The CDR3 contains 15 residues. CDR3 bases: TGTGCCAGCAGTGGCGAAGGGGGGGACACCGGGGAGCTGTTTTTT. Protein product: CASSGEGGDTGELFF.

This clonotype showed up just a few times. The chain uses TRBV6-2 or TRBV6-3 and TRBJ2-7, with 8 bases fitting TRBD2. Germline V gene sequence: CDR1 MNHEY, CDR2 SVGEGT. With 4 bases clipped from V and 6 bases from J, the junction kept 8 bases outside the gene matches. The CDR3 runs to 14 residues. The CDR3 DNA follows: TGTGCCAGCAGTTTGAATAGCGGGACATCCGAGCAGTACTTC. Amino acid sequence: CASSLNSGTSEQYF.

V gene TRBV12-3 or TRBV12-4 combines with J gene TRBJ1-3; tentative D call: TRBD1 (5 bases). The length of the CDR3 is 15 residues. With 4 bases removed from V and 0 bases from J, the gap between germline ends came to 10 bases. The CDR3 nucleotides read TGTGCCAGCAGTTGGGCAGGGCTCTCTGGAAACACCATATATTTT. Protein product: CASSWAGLSGNTIYF.

This chain uses TRBV11-3 with TRBJ2-1; tentatively, D is TRBD2 (6 bases). V lost 1 base and J lost 8, with 15 bases in between. The germline CDR1 and CDR2 sequences are SGHNT and YENEEA. CDR3 length: 15 amino acids. CDR3 residues: CASSLAPTAGYEQFF. The CDR3 coding sequence is TGTGCCAGCAGCTTAGCCCCGACAGCGGGCTATGAGCAGTTCTTC.

This clonotype appeared many times. The chain links TRBV29-1 to TRBJ1-4; D might be TRBD1 (6 bases). CDR1 is SQVTM, CDR2 ANQGSEA, per germline. With 7 bases removed from V and 3 bases from J, the gap between germline ends came to 12 bases. This CDR3 comprises 13 residues. Here the CDR3 reads CSGLDSPNEKLFF. CDR3 in DNA: TGCAGCGGGTTGGACAGTCCTAATGAAAAACTGTTTTTT. Looking up the rest from reference TRBV29-1 and TRBJ1-4 gives the full variable domain: SAVISQKPSRDICQRGTSLTIQCQVDSQVTMMFWYRQQPGQSLTLIATANQGSEATYESGFVIDKFPISRPNLTFSTLTVSNMSPEDSSIYLCSGLDSPNEKLFFGSGTQLSVL.

This clonotype was picked up a small number of times. The rearrangement joins TRBV7-2 to TRBJ2-7; 9 bases align to TRBD2. V trimming: 2 bases; J trimming: 5 bases; junction bases outside the gene matches: 13. CDR3 length: 17 residues. CDR1 is SGHTA and CDR2 is FQGNSA in the germline V gene. In DNA, the CDR3 is TGTGCCAGCAGCTTAATATTAGCGGGAGTAAGTCCGCACGAGCAGTACTTC. Translation: CASSLILAGVSPHEQYF.

This clonotype was observed at least ten times. J is TRBJ1-5 and V is TRBV2, with no clear D. The CDR3 runs to 15 residues. Germline-derived CDR1 and CDR2 are SNHLY and FYNNEI. Trimming pared 0 bases from V and 1 base from J, leaving 7 bases between. CDR3 loop: CASSEALRSNQPQHF. CDR3 sequence (DNA): TGTGCCAGCAGTGAAGCGCTTCGAAGCAATCAGCCCCAGCATTTT.

The J gene is TRBJ1-1, the V gene TRBV29-1; D not resolved. CDR3 length: 15 residues. V was clipped by 3 bases and J by 2 bases, with 16 bases between them. CDR1 SQVTM and CDR2 ANQGSEA come from the germline V gene. The CDR3 DNA reads as TGCAGCGTTGACGGTCCCCTTGCTCCAAACACTGAAGCTTTCTTT. Amino acids: CSVDGPLAPNTEAFF.